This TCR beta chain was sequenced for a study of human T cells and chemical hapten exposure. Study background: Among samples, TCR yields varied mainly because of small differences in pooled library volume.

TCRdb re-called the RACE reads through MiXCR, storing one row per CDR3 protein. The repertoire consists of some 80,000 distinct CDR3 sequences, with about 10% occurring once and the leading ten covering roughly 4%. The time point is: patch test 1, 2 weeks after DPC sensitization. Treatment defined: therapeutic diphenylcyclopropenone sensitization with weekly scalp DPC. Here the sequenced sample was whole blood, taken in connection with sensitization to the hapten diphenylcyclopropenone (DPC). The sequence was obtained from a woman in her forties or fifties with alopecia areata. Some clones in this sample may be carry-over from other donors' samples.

The CDR3 DNA is TGTGCCTGGAGTGAAGGACTCCTTACAACTAATGAAAAACTGTTTTTT. It encodes CAWSEGLLTTNEKLFF. This chain links TRBV30 with TRBJ1-4; D remains unclear. This CDR3 is 16 amino acids long. Germline lookup yields CDR1 GTSNPN and CDR2 SVGIG (reference sequence). V was cut by 1 base and J by 0 bases, with 12 bases left in between.